The sequence of this T cell receptor (beta chain) was determined in a study of cytomegalovirus exposure and HLA in healthy donors. Study results and caveats: When analyzed later, a missense DCLRE1C variant was found to be linked to TCR beta V- and J-gene trimming. Of the V segments, some could not be distinguished, including TRBV6-2 and TRBV6-3, and were excluded. DRB1 had the most TCR associations and HLA-C the fewest, a later analysis found, with rates varying by HLA locus.

This clone was counted once. Its specificity is not known. Germline V gives CDR1 SGHVS, CDR2 FQNEAQ. This CDR3 comprises 14 residues. V was trimmed by 2 bases and J by 7 bases, leaving 14 bases between them. The PCR contained 60 Vbeta and 13 Jbeta primers. Profiled with immunoSEQ multiplex PCR; TCRdb holds only in-frame clones, not every one. The sample lists 180,000 or so clones, roughly 79% occurring once. The specimen was PBMCs. This TCR came from a woman aged 18 to 35 in good health and CMV-seropositive. The chain recombines TRBV7-8 with TRBJ2-5; D gene ambiguous. The CDR3 DNA sequence: TGTGCCAGCAGCTTACAGCGCATTCGTGGGACCCAGTACTTC. Amino acids: CASSLQRIRGTQYF.